This T cell receptor beta chain was observed in a study of blood T cell repertoires in COVID-19. Study summary: The cDNA or gDNA used as material had been derived from T cells, B-cell-depleted T cells, or PBMCs.

CDR3 length equals 14 residues. Trimming removed 5 bases from V and 4 bases from J, with 14 bases in between. The protocol was immunoSEQ multiplex PCR, while the TCRdb copy is restricted to in-frame clones and leaves out a portion. The table includes some 93,000 clones, 85% detected once. Sequenced material: peripheral blood. The chain is built from TRBV23-1 and TRBJ1-2; D possibly corresponds to TRBD1 (6 bases). TRBV23-1 carries the ORF label, with uncertain function. The receptor was isolated from a man in his fifties or sixties with acute or convalescent COVID-19. The CDR3 sequence: CASSRRTASYGYTF. The CDR3 DNA is TGCGCCAGCAGTAGACGGACAGCCTCCTATGGCTACACCTTC.